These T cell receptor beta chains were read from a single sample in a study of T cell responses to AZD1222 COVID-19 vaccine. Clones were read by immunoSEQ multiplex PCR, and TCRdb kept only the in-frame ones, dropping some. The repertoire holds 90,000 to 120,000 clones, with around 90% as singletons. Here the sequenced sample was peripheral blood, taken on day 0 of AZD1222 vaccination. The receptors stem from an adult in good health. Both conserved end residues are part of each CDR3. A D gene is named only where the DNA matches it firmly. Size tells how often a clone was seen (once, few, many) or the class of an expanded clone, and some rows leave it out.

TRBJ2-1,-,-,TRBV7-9,CASSLGEVYDNEQFF,TGTGCCAGCAGCCTCGGGGAGGTCTACGACAATGAGCAGTTCTTC
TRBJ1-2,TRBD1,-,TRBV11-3,CASSPVDRAVITF,TGTGCCAGCAGCCCTGTGGACAGGGCTGTTATCACCTTC
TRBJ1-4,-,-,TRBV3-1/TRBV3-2,CASTSGGPNEKLFF,TGTGCCAGCACCAGTGGGGGTCCGAATGAAAAACTGTTTTTT
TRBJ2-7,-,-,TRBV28,CASSLPGPTYEQYF,TGTGCCAGCAGTTTGCCGGGACCAACATACGAGCAGTACTTC
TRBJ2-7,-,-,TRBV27,CASSTQPHEQYF,TGTGCCAGCAGTACACAGCCCCACGAGCAGTACTTC
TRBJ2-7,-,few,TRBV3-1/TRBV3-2,CASSPPFGGGSSYEQYF,TGTGCCAGCAGCCCCCCTTTTGGGGGAGGTTCCTCCTACGAGCAGTACTTC
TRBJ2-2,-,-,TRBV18,CASSQQTGITGELFF,TGTGCCAGCTCCCAACAAACAGGGATCACCGGGGAGCTGTTTTTT
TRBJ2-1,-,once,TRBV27,CASRPPTGFLSYNEQFF,TGTGCCAGCAGACCCCCGACAGGATTCCTCTCCTACAATGAGCAGTTCTTC
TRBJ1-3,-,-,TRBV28,CASRFTRENTIYF,TGTGCCAGCAGATTTACAAGAGAAAACACCATATATTTT
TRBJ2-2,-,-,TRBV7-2,CASSLGFGGSAGELFF,TGTGCCAGCAGCTTAGGTTTTGGGGGGTCCGCCGGGGAGCTGTTTTTT
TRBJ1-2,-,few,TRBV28,CASSLSFTGIRGYTF,TGTGCCAGCAGTTTATCGTTTACAGGGATCCGCGGCTACACCTTC
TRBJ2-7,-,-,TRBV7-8,CASSLELVSYEQYF,TGTGCCAGCAGCTTAGAGCTCGTCTCCTACGAGCAGTACTTC
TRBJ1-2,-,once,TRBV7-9,CASSTREGYGYTF,TGTGCCAGCAGCACCCGGGAAGGCTATGGCTACACCTTC
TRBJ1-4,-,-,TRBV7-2,CASSLGRVNEKLFF,TGTGCCAGCAGCTTAGGGCGCGTAAATGAAAAACTGTTTTTT
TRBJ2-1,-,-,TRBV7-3,CASSLIGHNEQFF,TGTGCCAGCAGCTTAATAGGCCACAATGAGCAGTTCTTC
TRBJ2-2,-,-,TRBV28,CASSGGTFSGELFF,TGTGCCAGCAGTGGGGGGACATTTAGTGGGGAGCTGTTTTTT
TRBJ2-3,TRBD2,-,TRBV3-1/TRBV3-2,CASSQKAGGGTDTQYF,TGTGCCAGCAGCCAAAAAGCGGGAGGGGGCACAGATACGCAGTATTTT
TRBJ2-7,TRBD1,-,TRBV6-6,CASSSTGSAQYF,TGTGCCAGCAGTTCGACAGGGTCCGCGCAGTACTTC
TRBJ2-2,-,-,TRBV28,CASSSDDGELFF,TGTGCCAGCAGTTCAGATGACGGGGAGCTGTTTTTT
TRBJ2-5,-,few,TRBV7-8,CASSPGPIETQYF,TGTGCCAGCAGCCCCGGGCCTATAGAGACCCAGTACTTC
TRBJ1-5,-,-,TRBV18,CASSPGRDQPQHF,TGTGCCAGCTCACCGGGTAGGGATCAGCCCCAGCATTTT
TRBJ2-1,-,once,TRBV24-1,CATAVGVGNEQFF,TGTGCCACGGCTGTGGGGGTAGGGAATGAGCAGTTCTTC
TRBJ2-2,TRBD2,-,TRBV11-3,CASSSGLANTGELFF,TGTGCCAGCAGCTCGGGACTAGCGAACACCGGGGAGCTGTTTTTT
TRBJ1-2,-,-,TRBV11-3,CASSQEGRDNNYGYTF,TGTGCCAGCAGCCAAGAGGGTAGGGACAATAACTATGGCTACACCTTC
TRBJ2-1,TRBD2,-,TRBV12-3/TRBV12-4,CASSSRENEQFF,TGTGCCAGCAGTTCGCGGGAGAATGAGCAGTTCTTC
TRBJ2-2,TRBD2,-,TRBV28,CASSFNGRTTGELFF,TGTGCCAGCAGTTTTAACGGGAGGACCACCGGGGAGCTGTTTTTT
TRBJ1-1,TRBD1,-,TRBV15,CATSEQGASNTEAFF,TGTGCCACCAGCGAACAGGGGGCCTCGAACACTGAAGCTTTCTTT
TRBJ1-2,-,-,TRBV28,CASSLGRRGDGYTF,TGTGCCAGCAGTTTGGGACGAAGGGGCGACGGCTACACCTTC
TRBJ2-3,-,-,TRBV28,CASSQQFNVMGGTDTQYF,TGTGCCAGCAGTCAACAGTTTAATGTGATGGGGGGCACAGATACGCAGTATTTT
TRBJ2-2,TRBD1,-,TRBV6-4,CASSLDRGNTGELFF,TGTGCCAGCAGTCTCGACAGGGGGAACACCGGGGAGCTGTTTTTT
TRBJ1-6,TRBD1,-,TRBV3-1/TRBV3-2,CVRDRGNSPLHF,TGTGTAAGAGACAGGGGTAATTCACCCCTCCACTTT
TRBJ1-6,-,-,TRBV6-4,CASSPAPNSPLHF,TGTGCCAGCAGCCCCGCTCCCAATTCACCCCTCCACTTT
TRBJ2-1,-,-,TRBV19,CASSIGVSSYNEQFF,TGTGCCAGTAGTATAGGTGTAAGCTCCTACAATGAGCAGTTCTTC
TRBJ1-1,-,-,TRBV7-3,CASSLLSGNTEAFF,TGTGCCAGCAGCTTGTTGTCCGGGAACACTGAAGCTTTCTTT
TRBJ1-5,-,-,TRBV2,CASRGARDQPQHF,TGTGCCAGCCGTGGGGCAAGGGATCAGCCCCAGCATTTT
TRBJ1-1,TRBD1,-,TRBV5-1,CASSFRGPRGGLTEAFF,TGCGCCAGCAGCTTCAGGGGGCCCAGGGGAGGTTTAACTGAAGCTTTCTTT
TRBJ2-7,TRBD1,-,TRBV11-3,CASSPPGTGFYEQYF,TGTGCCAGCAGCCCTCCCGGGACAGGCTTTTACGAGCAGTACTTC
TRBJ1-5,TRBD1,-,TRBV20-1,CSASKGANQPQHF,TGCAGTGCTAGTAAGGGGGCTAATCAGCCCCAGCATTTT
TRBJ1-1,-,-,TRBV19,CASRGVRDTEAFF,TGTGCCAGTAGAGGGGTCAGAGACACTGAAGCTTTCTTT
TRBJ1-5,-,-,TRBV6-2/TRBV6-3,CASSYGEGAYNQPQHF,TGTGCCAGCAGTTACGGTGAAGGCGCCTACAATCAGCCCCAGCATTTT
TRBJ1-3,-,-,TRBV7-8,CASSLGPSSGNTIYF,TGTGCCAGCAGCTTAGGGCCGAGCTCTGGAAACACCATATATTTT
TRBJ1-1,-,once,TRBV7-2,CASSLVTEAFF,TGTGCCAGCAGCTTAGTCACTGAAGCTTTCTTT
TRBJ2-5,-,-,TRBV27,CASSPSPTMLWDQYF,TGTGCCAGCAGTCCCTCCCCGACTATGTTGTGGGACCAGTACTTC
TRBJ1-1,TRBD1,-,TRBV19,CASKARGQNTEAFF,TGTGCCAGTAAGGCCAGGGGGCAAAACACTGAAGCTTTCTTT
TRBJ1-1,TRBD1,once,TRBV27,CASRLGQGRTEAFF,TGTGCCAGCAGACTTGGACAGGGGAGGACTGAAGCTTTCTTT
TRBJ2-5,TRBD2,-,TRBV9,CASSAALSGSRETQYF,TGTGCCAGCAGCGCCGCTCTAAGCGGGAGTCGGGAGACCCAGTACTTC
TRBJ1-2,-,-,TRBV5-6,CASSDRVPYGYTF,TGTGCCAGCAGCGACCGGGTCCCCTATGGCTACACCTTC
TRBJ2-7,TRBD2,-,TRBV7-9,CASSPGLAGVDEQYF,TGTGCCAGCAGCCCGGGACTAGCGGGAGTTGACGAGCAGTACTTC
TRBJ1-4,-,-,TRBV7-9,CASSRQTNEKLFF,TGTGCCAGCAGCCGACAAACTAATGAAAAACTGTTTTTT
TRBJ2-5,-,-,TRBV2,CASLRGWQETQYF,TGTGCCAGCTTACGTGGGTGGCAAGAGACCCAGTACTTC